The rows below give T cell receptor beta chains drawn from one sample of a study of cytomegalovirus exposure and HLA in healthy donors. Sequencing used immunoSEQ multiplex PCR; TCRdb keeps in-frame clones, though not all of them. The data show under 200,000 clones, 75% seen once. Sequenced material: PBMCs. Receptors originate from a male donor in good health and CMV-seronegative. The CDR3 runs from the conserved cysteine through the conserved F or W. D genes are given only for firm matches.

>TRBJ2-7|TRBD2|TRBV27|13
TGTGCCAGCAGTTTATCACTAGCGGGGATAGAGTACTTC
CASSLSLAGIEYF
>TRBJ2-1|TRBD2|TRBV4-3|17
TGCGCCAGCAGCCAAGCTGCAAGCGGGAGGGCCAGAAATGAGCAGTTCTTC
CASSQAASGRARNEQFF
>TRBJ2-7|NA|TRBV5-1|15
TGCGCCAGCAGCCCCGGACAGCTCAGCTCCTACGAGCAGTACTTC
CASSPGQLSSYEQYF
>TRBJ1-4|TRBD1|TRBV28|17
TGTGCCAGCAACGGAGGACAGGGGGTTCGCATTAATGAAAAACTGTTTTTT
CASNGGQGVRINEKLFF
>TRBJ2-7|TRBD1|TRBV5-1|13
TGCGCCAGCAGCCGAAAGGACAGGGTGGAGCAGTACTTC
CASSRKDRVEQYF
>TRBJ2-7|NA|TRBV14|18
TGTGCCAGCAGCCAAGCGGGTTTTTGGGGGGGCGCCGGGTACGAGCAGTACTTC
CASSQAGFWGGAGYEQYF
>TRBJ1-1|NA|TRBV29-1|11
TGCAGCGGGACCAGGGACACTGAAGCTTTCTTT
CSGTRDTEAFF
>TRBJ1-3|TRBD1|TRBV5-8|15
TGTGCCAGCAGCCTAGACAGGGGTGCTGGAAACACCATATATTTT
CASSLDRGAGNTIYF
>TRBJ2-7|TRBD2|TRBV5-4|14
TGTGCCAGCCGCGTTTGGGGGGGTTCCTACGAGCAGTACTTC
CASRVWGGSYEQYF
>TRBJ2-1|NA|TRBV7-7|15
TGTGCCAGCAGCTTAGGGGTTGGGGGGGGCCATGAGCAGTTCTTC
CASSLGVGGGHEQFF